This entry is about one TCR beta chain. Antigen unknown. This sample is drawn from a study of cytomegalovirus exposure and HLA in healthy donors. Whole-study results and caveats: Within an earlier analysis, most TCR beta V segments proved productive either about 87% or about 30% of the time.

The PCR had 60 Vbeta and 13 Jbeta primers. Using immunoSEQ multiplex PCR, the repertoire was profiled, and TCRdb retains in-frame clones only, with some absent. The data contain approximately 190,000 clones, 81% of them singletons. The material sequenced was PBMCs. The TCR comes from a middle-aged man in good health and CMV-seronegative.

The CDR3 sequence: CASTGRNNSPLHF. DNA for the CDR3: TGTGCCAGTACAGGGCGGAATAATTCACCCCTCCACTTT. The chain employs TRBV19 and TRBJ1-6; a weak D match, TRBD1 (5 bases). CDR1 and CDR2 (germline): LNHDA, SQIVND (reference sequence). The CDR3 is 13 amino acids. Trimming cost V 7 bases and J 5 bases, with 9 bases left between them.